This TCR beta chain was recorded in a study of neoadjuvant anti-PD-1 for oral cavity cancer. Whole-study context: Patients without progression received a fourth nivolumab dose around day 43, then surgical resection on days 50-56.

Study-wide findings and caveats: Each response group had just a few patients in TCR analyses.

About this clone: Its target is unknown.

Assay: immunoSEQ multiplex PCR; the TCRdb copy retains only in-frame clones and omits some. The sample includes approximately 37,000 clones, approximately 90% of them seen just once. The patients had HPV-negative, locally advanced oral cavity squamous cell carcinoma. The source material was PBMCs, sampled before nivolumab (anti-PD-1) treatment. This sequence originates from a person aged 40-85 years with oral cavity squamous cell carcinoma.

This CDR3 reads CASSLRPGAYEQYF. The DNA for the CDR3 is TGTGCCAGCAGCCTACGGCCAGGAGCCTACGAGCAGTACTTC. This sequence joins TRBV5-5 and TRBJ2-7; D uncertain. This CDR3 is built from 14 residues. Germline V gene data show CDR1 as SGHKS and CDR2 as YYEKEE (reference sequence). Trimming pared 4 bases from V and 2 bases from J, leaving 13 bases between.